This record concerns one TCR beta chain sequence. Its antigen is not identified. The data originate from a study of T cell responses to AZD1222 COVID-19 vaccine. Profiled with immunoSEQ multiplex PCR; TCRdb holds only in-frame clones, not every one. The sample holds 65,000 to 100,000 clones, around 84% seen once. Study-wide results and caveats: Vaccine-related CD4 TCRs covered spike, predominating at 160-218 and 743-854.

The germline V gene encodes CDR1 ENHRY and CDR2 SYGVKD. V lost 6 bases and J 0 bases, leaving 8 bases between the germline ends. This CDR3 is built from 14 residues. This chain joins TRBV10-3 and TRBJ2-2; D might be TRBD1 or TRBD2, each matching 5 bases. The sample consisted of peripheral blood, taken on day 0 of AZD1222 vaccination. This TCR was recovered from an adult in good health. CDR3 region: CAIRGTSNTGELFF. CDR3 DNA: TGTGCCATCAGGGGGACGTCGAACACCGGGGAGCTGTTTTTT.